This T cell receptor (beta chain) was identified in a study of CD8 T cells in Susac syndrome. Looking at the study overall: Blood was drawn from patients with Susac syndrome. At that point, they were therapy-naive, on corticosteroids, or on intravenous immunoglobulin alone.

General study points: Individuals included in the TCR sequencing and HLA analysis were acknowledged by the study to be relatively few in number.

For this clonotype: The antigen is unknown.

Random hexamers were used to reverse transcribe an amount of about 0.45 to 1 ug RNA. Each CDR3 protein gets one entry after TCRdb re-called the immunoSEQ multiplex PCR reads with MiXCR. The data contain around 170,000 distinct CDR3 sequences, about 96% of them seen just once; the ten biggest clones take up about 0.12%. The sequence was obtained from a human donor with Susac syndrome. Sample: CD4+ T cells from PBMCs.

The CDR3 here is CASSLAGQGSNEQFF. The CDR3 DNA is TGTGCCAGCAGCCTTGCGGGACAGGGATCCAATGAGCAGTTCTTC. The V gene is TRBV28, the J gene TRBJ2-1, with 9 bases that match TRBD1. After removal of 6 bases from V and 6 bases from J, the junction contained 9 bases not matched to a gene. CDR1 is MDHEN and CDR2 is SYDVKM in the germline V gene. The CDR3 totals 15 residues. The full variable domain, completed using reference TRBV28 and TRBJ2-1, is DVKVTQSSRYLVKRTGEKVFLECVQDMDHENMFWYRQDPGLGLRLIYFSYDVKMKEKGDIPEGYSVSREKKERFSLILESASTNQTSMYLCASSLAGQGSNEQFFGPGTRLTVL.